This T cell receptor beta chain came from a study of blood T cell repertoires in COVID-19. Study background: COVID-19 samples, acute and convalescent, were from the United States, Italy and Spain.

The CDR3 has 11 amino acids. Looked up from germline, CDR1 is GTSNPN and CDR2 is SVGIG (reference sequence). V lost 4 bases, J lost 4 bases, and 7 bases lay in between. TCRdb's copy holds only in-frame clones and misses some; the assay was immunoSEQ multiplex PCR. The sample lists roughly 250,000 clones, 79% occurring once. The sequence was obtained from a woman aged 40 to 49 with active or convalescent COVID-19. The chain links TRBV30 to TRBJ1-2, with D maybe TRBD1 (5 bases). The sample consisted of peripheral blood. The CDR3, as DNA: TGTGCCTGGACAGGGTTCTATGGCTACACCTTC. This sequence encodes CAWTGFYGYTF.